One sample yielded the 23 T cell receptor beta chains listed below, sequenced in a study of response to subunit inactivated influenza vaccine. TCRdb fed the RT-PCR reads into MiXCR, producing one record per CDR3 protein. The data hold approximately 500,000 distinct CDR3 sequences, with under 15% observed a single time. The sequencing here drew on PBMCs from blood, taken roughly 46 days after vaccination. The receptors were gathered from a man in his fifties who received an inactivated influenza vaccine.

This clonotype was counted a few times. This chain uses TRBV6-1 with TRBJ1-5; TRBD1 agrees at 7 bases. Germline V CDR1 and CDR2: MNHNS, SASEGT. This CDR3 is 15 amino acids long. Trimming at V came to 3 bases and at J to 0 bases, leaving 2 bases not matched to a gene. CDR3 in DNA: TGTGCCAGCAGTGAGGGACAGAGTAGCAATCAGCCCCAGCATTTT. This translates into CASSEGQSSNQPQHF.

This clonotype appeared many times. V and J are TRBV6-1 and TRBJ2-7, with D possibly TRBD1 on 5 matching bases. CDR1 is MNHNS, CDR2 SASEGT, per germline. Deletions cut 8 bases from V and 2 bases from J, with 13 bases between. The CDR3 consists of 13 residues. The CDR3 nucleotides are TGTGCCAGCGGCCAGGGTTTACCCTACGAGCAGTACTTC. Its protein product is CASGQGLPYEQYF.

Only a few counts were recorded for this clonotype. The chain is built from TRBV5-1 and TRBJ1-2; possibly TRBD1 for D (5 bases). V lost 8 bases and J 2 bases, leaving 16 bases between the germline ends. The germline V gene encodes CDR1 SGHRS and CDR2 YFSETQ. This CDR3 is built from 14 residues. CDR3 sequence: CASSYGGFNYGYTF. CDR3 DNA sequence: TGCGCCAGTTCCTACGGGGGGTTCAACTATGGCTACACCTTC.

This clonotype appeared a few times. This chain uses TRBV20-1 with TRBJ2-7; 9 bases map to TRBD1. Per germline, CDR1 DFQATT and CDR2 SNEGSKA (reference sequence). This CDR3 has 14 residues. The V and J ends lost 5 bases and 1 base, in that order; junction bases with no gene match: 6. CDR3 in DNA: TGCAGTGCTCTAGGGACAGGGCTTTCCTACGAGCAGTACTTC. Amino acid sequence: CSALGTGLSYEQYF.

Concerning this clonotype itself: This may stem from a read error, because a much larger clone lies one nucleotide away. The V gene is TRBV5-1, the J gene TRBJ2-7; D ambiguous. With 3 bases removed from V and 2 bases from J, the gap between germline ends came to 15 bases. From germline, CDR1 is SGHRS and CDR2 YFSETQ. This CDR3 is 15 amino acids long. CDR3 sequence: CASSSIGPSPYEQYF. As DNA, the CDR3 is TGCGCCAGCAGCTCGATCGGACCGAGCCCCTACGAGCAGTACTTC.

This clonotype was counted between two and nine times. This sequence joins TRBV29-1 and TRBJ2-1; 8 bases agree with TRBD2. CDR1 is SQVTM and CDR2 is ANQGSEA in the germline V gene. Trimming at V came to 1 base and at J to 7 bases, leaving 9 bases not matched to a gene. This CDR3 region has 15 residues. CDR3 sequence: CSVEGRAGVKNEQFF. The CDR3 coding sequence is TGCAGCGTTGAAGGTCGAGCGGGAGTGAAGAATGAGCAGTTCTTC.

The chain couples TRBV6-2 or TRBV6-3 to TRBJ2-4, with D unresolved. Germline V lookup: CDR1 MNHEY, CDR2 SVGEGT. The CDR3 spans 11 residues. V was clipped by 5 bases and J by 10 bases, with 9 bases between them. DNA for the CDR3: TGTGCCAGCAGTCCATCGTGGATTCAGTACTTC. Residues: CASSPSWIQYF.

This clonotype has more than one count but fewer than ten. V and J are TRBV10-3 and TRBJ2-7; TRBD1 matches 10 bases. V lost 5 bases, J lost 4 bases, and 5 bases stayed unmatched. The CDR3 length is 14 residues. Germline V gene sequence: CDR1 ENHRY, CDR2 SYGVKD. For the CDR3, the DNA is TGTGCCATCAGTCCCGGGACAGGGGTTTACGAGCAGTACTTC. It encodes CAISPGTGVYEQYF.

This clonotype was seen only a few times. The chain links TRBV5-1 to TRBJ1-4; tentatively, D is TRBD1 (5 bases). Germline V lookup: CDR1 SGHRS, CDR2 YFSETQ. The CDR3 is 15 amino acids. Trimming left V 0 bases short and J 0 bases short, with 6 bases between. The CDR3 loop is CASSLDRPTNEKLFF. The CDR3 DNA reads TGCGCCAGCAGCTTGGACAGGCCAACTAATGAAAAACTGTTTTTT.

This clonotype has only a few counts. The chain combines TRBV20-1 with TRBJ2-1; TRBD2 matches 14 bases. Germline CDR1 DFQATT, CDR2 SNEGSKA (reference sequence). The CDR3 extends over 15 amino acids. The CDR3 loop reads CTGTSGSNRNGEQFF. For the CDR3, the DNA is TGCACCGGGACTAGCGGGAGTAATCGTAACGGTGAGCAGTTCTTC.

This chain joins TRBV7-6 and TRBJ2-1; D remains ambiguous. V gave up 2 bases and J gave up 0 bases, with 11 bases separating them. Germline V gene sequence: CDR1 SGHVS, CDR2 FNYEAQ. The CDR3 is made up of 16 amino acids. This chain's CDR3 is CASSLSSISSYNEQFF. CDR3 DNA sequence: TGTGCCAGCAGCTTATCGTCGATAAGCTCCTACAATGAGCAGTTCTTC.

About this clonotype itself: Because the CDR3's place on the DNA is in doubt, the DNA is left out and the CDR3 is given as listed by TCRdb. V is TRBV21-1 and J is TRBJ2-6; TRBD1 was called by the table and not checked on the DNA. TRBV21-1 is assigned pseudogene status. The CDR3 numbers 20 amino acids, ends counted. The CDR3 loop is CASSDRTEPWVGSGANVLTF.

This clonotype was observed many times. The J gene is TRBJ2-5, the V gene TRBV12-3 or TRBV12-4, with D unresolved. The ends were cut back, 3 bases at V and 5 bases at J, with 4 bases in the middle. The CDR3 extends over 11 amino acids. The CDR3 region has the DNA TGTGCCAGCAGTTTCGCGGAGACCCAGTACTTC. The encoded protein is CASSFAETQYF.

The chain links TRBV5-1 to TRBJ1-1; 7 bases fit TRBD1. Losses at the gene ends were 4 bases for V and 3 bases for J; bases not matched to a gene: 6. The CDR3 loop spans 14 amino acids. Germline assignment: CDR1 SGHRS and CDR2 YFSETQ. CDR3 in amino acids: CASSEQGFYTEAFF. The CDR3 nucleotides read TGCGCCAGCAGCGAACAGGGGTTCTACACTGAAGCTTTCTTT.

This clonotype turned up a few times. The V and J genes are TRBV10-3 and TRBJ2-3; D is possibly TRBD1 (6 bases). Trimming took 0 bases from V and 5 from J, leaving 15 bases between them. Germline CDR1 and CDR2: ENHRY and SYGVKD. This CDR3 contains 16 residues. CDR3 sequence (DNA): TGTGCCATCAGTGAGTCAGACAGGAGAAGGGGAGATACGCAGTATTTT. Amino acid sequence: CAISESDRRRGDTQYF.

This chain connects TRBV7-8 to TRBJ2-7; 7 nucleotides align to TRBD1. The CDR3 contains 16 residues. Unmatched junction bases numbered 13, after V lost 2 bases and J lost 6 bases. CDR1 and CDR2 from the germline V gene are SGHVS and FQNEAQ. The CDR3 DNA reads TGTGCCAGCAGCTTAAATCGGGCAGGGGGTGATAGCGAGCAGTACTTC. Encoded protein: CASSLNRAGGDSEQYF.

The CDR3, as DNA: TGTGCCAGCAGCCAAGACGGACTAGCAGGCACAGATACGCAGTATTTT. The encoded protein is CASSQDGLAGTDTQYF. The genes are TRBV4-2 and TRBJ2-3, with 8 positions matching TRBD2. CDR3 length: 16 residues. Germline values: CDR1 LGHNA, CDR2 YNFKEQ. The V gene end was trimmed by 0 bases and the J gene end by 1 base; junction bases not matched to a gene: 3.

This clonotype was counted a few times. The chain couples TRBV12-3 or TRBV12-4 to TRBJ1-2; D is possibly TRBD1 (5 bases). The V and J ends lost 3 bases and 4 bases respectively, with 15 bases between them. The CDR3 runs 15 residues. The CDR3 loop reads CASSFRDGLSYGYTF. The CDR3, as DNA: TGTGCCAGCAGTTTCCGGGACGGACTTTCCTATGGCTACACCTTC.

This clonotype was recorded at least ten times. The CDR3 region has the DNA TGTGCCAGCACGAAGGGGGCGATGGGGTACGAGCAGTACTTC. Its translation is CASTKGAMGYEQYF. The chain carries TRBV12-3 or TRBV12-4 and TRBJ2-7; TRBD1 agrees at 7 bases. The CDR3 totals 14 residues. V lost 7 bases to trimming and J lost 4 bases; unmatched junction nucleotides: 10.

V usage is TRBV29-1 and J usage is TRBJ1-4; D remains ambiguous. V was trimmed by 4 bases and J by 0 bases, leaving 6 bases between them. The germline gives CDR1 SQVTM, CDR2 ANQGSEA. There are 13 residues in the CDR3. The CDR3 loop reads CSVGRATNEKLFF. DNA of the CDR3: TGCAGCGTTGGCCGAGCAACTAATGAAAAACTGTTTTTT.

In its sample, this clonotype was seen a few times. The CDR3 nucleotides read TGTGCCAGCAGCTCCCCTCTCGGGGATGAAAAACTGTTTTTT. Encoded protein: CASSSPLGDEKLFF. The chain combines TRBV7-9 with TRBJ1-4; no clear D. The CDR3 has 14 amino acids. Germline V lookup: CDR1 SEHNR, CDR2 FQNEAQ (reference sequence). Trimming took off 4 bases at V and 6 bases at J, with 12 bases between the two ends.

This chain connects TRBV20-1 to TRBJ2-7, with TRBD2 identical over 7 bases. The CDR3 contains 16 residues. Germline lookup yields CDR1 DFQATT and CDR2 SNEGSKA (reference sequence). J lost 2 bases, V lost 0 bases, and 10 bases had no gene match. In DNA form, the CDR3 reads TGCAGTGCTAGAGACTGGAGGGCTAGCGGTCCCTACGAGCAGTACTTC. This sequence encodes CSARDWRASGPYEQYF.

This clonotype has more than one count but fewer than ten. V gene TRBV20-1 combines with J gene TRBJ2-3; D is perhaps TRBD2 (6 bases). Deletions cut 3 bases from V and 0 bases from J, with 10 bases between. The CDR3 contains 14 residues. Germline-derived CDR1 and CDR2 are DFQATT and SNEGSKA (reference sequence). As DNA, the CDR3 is TGCAGTGCTAGGGCCGGGACTAGCACAGATACGCAGTATTTT. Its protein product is CSARAGTSTDTQYF.